Sequencing of this T cell receptor beta chain was carried out in a study of T cell responses to AZD1222 COVID-19 vaccine. Whole-study findings and limits: After two AZD1222 doses, spike-specific TCR breadth and depth rose versus day 0. White British people made up most donors, females outnumbered males, and clonal diversity was possibly underestimated. Recipients of AZD1222 seropositive at baseline numbered only 6 or 7.

Only in-frame clones appear in the TCRdb table, and some are missing; sequencing was by immunoSEQ multiplex PCR. The table has about 130,000 clones, around nine tenths seen once; the top ten hold approximately 1.6%. A word on this clone: The antigen remains unidentified.

The clonotype comes from an adult in good health. Sequencing used peripheral blood, obtained on day 0 of AZD1222 vaccination.

CDR3 nucleotides: TGTGCCAGCAAGGGACAGCGCACTGAAGCTTTCTTT. Its translation is CASKGQRTEAFF. This chain joins TRBV21-1 and TRBJ1-1; TRBD1 is the table's D call and was not checked against the DNA. TRBV21-1 counts as a pseudogene. The CDR3 is 12 amino acids.